This T cell receptor (beta chain) was found in a study of shared clonotypes between healthy human individuals. Whole-study results and caveats: Sharing across a handful of donors was seen in approximately 5.2% of naive CD4 clonotypes.

The V gene's germline CDR1 is MDHEN and CDR2 SYDVKM. V was trimmed by 7 bases and J by 0 bases, leaving 10 bases between them. The CDR3 is 14 residues long. Generated by immunoSEQ multiplex PCR, the TCRdb table keeps only in-frame clones and is missing some. This table has approximately 740,000 clones, roughly 70% appearing once. As to this clone: Its target is not known.

Sequencing input: memory CD4+ T cells sorted from blood. Subset reported: CD45RA-negative fraction. This clonotype was obtained from a woman in her thirties in good health. The chain uses TRBV28 and TRBJ1-3; D is unclear. The chain's CDR3 is CASTQSGSGNTIYF. In DNA, the CDR3 is TGTGCCAGCACTCAGAGCGGCTCTGGAAACACCATATATTTT. Drawing the rest from reference TRBV28 and TRBJ1-3, the complete variable domain is DVKVTQSSRYLVKRTGEKVFLECVQDMDHENMFWYRQDPGLGLRLIYFSYDVKMKEKGDIPEGYSVSREKKERFSLILESASTNQTSMYLCASTQSGSGNTIYFGEGSWLTVV.